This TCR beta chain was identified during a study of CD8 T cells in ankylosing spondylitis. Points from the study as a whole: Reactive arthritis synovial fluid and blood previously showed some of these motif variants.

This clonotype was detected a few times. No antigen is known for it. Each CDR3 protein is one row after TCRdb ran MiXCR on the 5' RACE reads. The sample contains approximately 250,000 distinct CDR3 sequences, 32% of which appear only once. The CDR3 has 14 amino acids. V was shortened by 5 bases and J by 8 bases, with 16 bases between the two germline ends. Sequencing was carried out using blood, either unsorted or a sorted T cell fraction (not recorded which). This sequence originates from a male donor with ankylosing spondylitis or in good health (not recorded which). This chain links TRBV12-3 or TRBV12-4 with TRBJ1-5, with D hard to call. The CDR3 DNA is TGTGCCAGCAGTCTCCGGGCCGAGGGAAAGCCCCAGCATTTT. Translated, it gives CASSLRAEGKPQHF.